This is a list of T cell receptor beta chains from one sample in a study of shared clonotypes between healthy human individuals. Assay: immunoSEQ multiplex PCR; the TCRdb copy retains only in-frame clones and omits some. The sample yields over 2,000,000 clones, 90% to 95% seen once. Source material: naive CD8+ T cells from PBMCs. These receptor sequences come from a man between 18 and 35 years old in good health. Some clones in this sample may be carry-over from other donors' samples. The CDR3 runs from the conserved cysteine through the conserved F or W. D genes are given only for firm matches. Expanded clones get a size class; other rows say once, few or many, or leave the size out.

D gene,V gene,J gene,clone size,CDR3 protein,CDR3 DNA
-,TRBV28,TRBJ2-7,-,CASTPPWGHADDYEQYF,TGTGCCAGCACCCCCCCCTGGGGCCATGCTGATGACTACGAGCAGTACTTC
-,TRBV29-1,TRBJ2-2,-,CSARDFPGELFF,TGCAGCGCCCGGGACTTTCCCGGGGAGCTGTTTTTT
-,TRBV27,TRBJ2-5,-,CASGLGPARAQYF,TGTGCCAGCGGCTTGGGCCCCGCGAGGGCCCAGTACTTC
TRBD2,TRBV27,TRBJ2-3,-,CASSRGTSGLRDTQYF,TGTGCCAGCAGTCGCGGGACTAGCGGGCTCCGGGATACGCAGTATTTT
-,TRBV10-3,TRBJ1-2,-,CAISEGTPYGYTF,TGTGCCATCAGTGAGGGCACGCCTTATGGCTACACCTTC
TRBD2,TRBV7-9,TRBJ2-1,-,CASSGRATSDKSNEQFF,TGTGCCAGCAGCGGGCGAGCCACTAGCGATAAAAGTAATGAGCAGTTCTTC
-,TRBV29-1,TRBJ2-1,-,CSVEVTGNEQFF,TGCAGCGTTGAAGTAACCGGGAATGAGCAGTTCTTC
-,TRBV7-9,TRBJ1-2,-,CASSRSGFYGYTF,TGTGCCAGCAGCCGTTCCGGGTTCTATGGCTACACCTTC
TRBD1,TRBV7-8,TRBJ2-7,-,CASSQGTGAYEQYF,TGTGCCAGCAGCCAAGGGACAGGGGCCTACGAGCAGTACTTC
-,TRBV7-9,TRBJ1-5,-,CASSLGVIQPQHF,TGTGCCAGCAGCTTGGGGGTTATTCAGCCCCAGCATTTT
-,TRBV7-2,TRBJ1-1,-,CASSLRRVGAVQAEAFF,TGTGCCAGCAGCTTACGTCGTGTGGGGGCGGTTCAAGCTGAAGCTTTCTTT
-,TRBV2,TRBJ1-2,-,CASSEALSGFFGYGYTF,TGTGCCAGCAGTGAAGCTCTTTCAGGGTTCTTTGGCTATGGCTACACCTTC
-,TRBV5-4,TRBJ1-4,-,CASSLWSGQDNEKLFF,TGTGCCAGCAGCTTGTGGTCCGGCCAGGATAATGAAAAACTGTTTTTT
-,TRBV7-8,TRBJ1-1,once,CASSPPGTTEAFF,TGTGCCAGCAGCCCGCCAGGGACCACTGAAGCTTTCTTT
-,TRBV7-9,TRBJ2-7,-,CASSPPTSYEQYF,TGTGCCAGCAGCCCGCCCACGTCCTACGAGCAGTACTTC
-,TRBV14,TRBJ1-2,-,CASSPTKKTDPSGGGYTF,TGTGCCAGCAGCCCGACTAAAAAGACGGACCCTTCTGGTGGTGGCTACACCTTC
TRBD1,TRBV4-2,TRBJ2-1,-,CASSQVPGQPYNEQFF,TGTGCCAGCAGCCAAGTGCCGGGACAGCCCTACAATGAGCAGTTCTTC
-,TRBV5-4,TRBJ1-1,-,CASSFSLRDGNMNTEAFF,TGTGCCAGCAGCTTTTCTCTCCGGGACGGCAACATGAACACTGAAGCTTTCTTT
-,TRBV5-4,TRBJ1-1,-,CASSPGTEHMNTEAFF,TGTGCCAGCAGCCCAGGCACAGAGCATATGAACACTGAAGCTTTCTTT
TRBD2,TRBV2,TRBJ2-1,-,CASSEWSSGRIYNEQFF,TGTGCCAGCAGTGAATGGTCTAGCGGGAGGATCTACAATGAGCAGTTCTTC
TRBD2,TRBV30,TRBJ2-1,-,CAWNSGPYNEQFF,TGTGCCTGGAATAGCGGGCCATACAATGAGCAGTTCTTC
-,TRBV6-5,TRBJ1-2,-,CASRHLSHGYTF,TGTGCCAGCAGACACCTCTCCCATGGCTACACCTTC
TRBD2,TRBV9,TRBJ2-3,-,CASSARTSGTDTQYF,TGTGCCAGCAGCGCACGGACTAGCGGGACAGATACGCAGTATTTT
TRBD1,TRBV9,TRBJ2-7,-,CASSVGQGAHYEQYF,TGTGCCAGCAGCGTAGGACAGGGGGCGCACTACGAGCAGTACTTC
TRBD2,TRBV27,TRBJ2-1,-,CASSLRPSGSGEQFF,TGTGCCAGCAGTTTGCGGCCTAGCGGGAGTGGTGAGCAGTTCTTC
-,TRBV7-9,TRBJ2-7,-,CASHSGAGAYEQYF,TGTGCCAGCCACTCCGGGGCAGGAGCCTACGAGCAGTACTTC
-,TRBV27,TRBJ2-7,-,CASSLSPPFEFAGRGEQYF,TGTGCCAGCAGTTTATCCCCACCTTTCGAGTTCGCGGGTCGAGGCGAGCAGTACTTC
TRBD1,TRBV6-1,TRBJ2-7,-,CATRTGGSYEQYF,TGTGCCACCCGGACAGGGGGCTCCTACGAGCAGTACTTC
-,TRBV20-1,TRBJ2-1,-,CSAEPAAEQFF,TGCAGTGCCGAACCGGCGGCGGAGCAGTTCTTC
-,TRBV28,TRBJ2-5,-,CASSLQGEETQYF,TGTGCCAGCAGTTTACAGGGCGAAGAGACCCAGTACTTC